The TCR beta chain described here comes from a study of identifying expanded T cells in peripheral blood (dated by TCRdb to between 2018 and 2021). Describing the broader study: Technical replicates were generated by sequencing separate aliquots of the same genomic DNA pool, and four replicates were compared pairwise. Results and caveats for the whole study, not just this receptor: The binomial model flagged approximately 1.1 differentially abundant clones between technical replicates but about 16 over roughly 2 weeks and 19 to 20 over about four weeks. The authors expected biological variance in healthy repertoires might increase further over much longer intervals such as months to years. In all healthy donors, the variance in clone template counts between samples taken about 14 days apart rose significantly as total template count increased. The beta-binomial model significantly reduced the number of clones called differentially abundant and the false-positive rate across all healthy-donor time intervals.

The CDR3 holds 15 amino acids from the cysteine to the phenylalanine. Just CDR3 DNA is preserved here, 45 bases in frame from base 1. CDR1 is given as LNHDA and CDR2 as SQIVND, both from the germline V gene (reference sequence). Trimming leaves V shorter by 6 bases and J shorter by 3 bases, with the junction holding 10 bases beyond the gene matches. In the case of this clone: What this receptor recognizes is not known. Within one base of it there is no much larger clone, and no base qualities were kept.

The immunoSEQ Assay, which relies on bias-controlled multiplex PCR amplification of genomic DNA, was used to profile TCRbeta CDR3 regions. The published analysis was carried out like this. To quantify the absolute abundance of each unique TCRbeta CDR3 region, the sequences were collapsed and filtered. Differential abundance was tested with a binomial (Fisher-equivalent) model and with a beta-binomial model adding time-dependent variance fitted from healthy donors. Clones with fewer than 5 combined templates were excluded, and clones with Benjamini-Hochberg FDR below 0.01 were called differentially abundant. Using the form v = (b*log(k)+a)^2, the beta-binomial variance was modeled as a function of the total template count across the two samples. TCRdb mirrors the immuneACCESS table, restricted to in-frame sequences. Some clones are absent from its copies; in checked studies, under half trace to an unresolved V gene, and the reason for the others is unknown. V and J calls and clone size are as listed in that table; D and trimming were resolved from the DNA. The sample table contains 90,000 to 120,000 clones; only one count was recorded for around 89% of them. Together, the top ten hold about 15% of the sample.

During the collection period, no infections or other immune events were recorded for the healthy donors. Healthy-donor blood repertoires served as a training cohort to calibrate time-dependent variance in a beta-binomial model of T-cell clone differential abundance. The training cohort was composed of roughly ten healthy donors, 3 female and 7 male. An age range of roughly 29 to 70 years, with an average of 43 years, was recorded for the donors. Whole blood, obtained from a commercial supplier, was collected from each healthy donor at three time points spaced roughly 14 days apart. Genomic DNA was extracted from unsorted whole blood for immunosequencing.

This sequence was found in a person aged 18 to 75 in good health. The V gene is TRBV19 and the J gene is TRBJ2-7, with 8 middle bases fitting TRBD2. Sequencing was carried out using blood. The CDR3 corresponds to CASRNAGGRNYEQYF. DNA sequence: TGTGCCAGTAGGAATGCGGGGGGACGTAACTACGAGCAGTACTTC.